This TCR beta chain was found in a study of cytomegalovirus exposure and HLA in healthy donors. Comments on this clone: Its antigen is unidentified.

Everyone who donated was a healthy bone marrow donor. There are 15 residues in the CDR3. Trimming took 3 bases from V and 4 from J; bases not matched to a gene: 7. Per germline, CDR1 SGHRS and CDR2 YFSETQ. The PCR employed 60 Vbeta primers together with 13 Jbeta primers. Method: immunoSEQ multiplex PCR; TCRdb's copy keeps in-frame clones and lacks some. The data show 70,000 to 95,000 clones, 60% to 80% seen once. Study-level results: Later analysis indicated greater clonal expansion among HLA-associated TCR beta chains than among equally common other chains. Sequences of the TCR beta chain were said to predict the HLA-A and HLA-B alleles of most subjects accurately.

The TCR comes from a man aged 50 to 59 in good health and CMV-seronegative. The chain recombines TRBV5-1 with TRBJ1-1; 9 bases line up with TRBD1. The sample comprised PBMCs. CDR3 loop: CASSSQGAQGTEAFF. CDR3 DNA: TGCGCCAGCAGCTCACAGGGGGCGCAGGGCACTGAAGCTTTCTTT.